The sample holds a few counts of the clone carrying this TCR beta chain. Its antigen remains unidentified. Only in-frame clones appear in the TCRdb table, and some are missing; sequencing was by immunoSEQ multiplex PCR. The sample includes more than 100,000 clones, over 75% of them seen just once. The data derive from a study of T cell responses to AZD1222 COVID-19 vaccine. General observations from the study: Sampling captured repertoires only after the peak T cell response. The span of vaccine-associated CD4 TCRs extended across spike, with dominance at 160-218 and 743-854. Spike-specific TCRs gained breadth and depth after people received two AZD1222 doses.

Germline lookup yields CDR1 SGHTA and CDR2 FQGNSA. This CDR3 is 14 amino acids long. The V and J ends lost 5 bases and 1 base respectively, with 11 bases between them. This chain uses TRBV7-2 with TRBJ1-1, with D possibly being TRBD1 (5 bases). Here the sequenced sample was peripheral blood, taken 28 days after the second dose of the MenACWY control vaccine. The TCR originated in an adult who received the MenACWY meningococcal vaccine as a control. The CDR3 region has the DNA TGTGCCAGCAGCCCCAGGGTTGCGAACACTGAAGCTTTCTTT. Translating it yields CASSPRVANTEAFF.